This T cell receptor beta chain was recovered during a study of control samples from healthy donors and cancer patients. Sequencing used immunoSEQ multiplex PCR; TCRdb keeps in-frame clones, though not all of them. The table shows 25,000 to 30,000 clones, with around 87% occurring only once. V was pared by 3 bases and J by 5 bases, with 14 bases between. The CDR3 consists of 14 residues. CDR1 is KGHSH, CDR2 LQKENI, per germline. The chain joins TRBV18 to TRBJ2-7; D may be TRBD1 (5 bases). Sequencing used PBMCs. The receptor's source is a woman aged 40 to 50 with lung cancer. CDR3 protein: CASSPRVDVDEQYF. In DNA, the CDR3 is TGTGCCAGCTCACCCAGGGTAGACGTCGACGAGCAGTACTTC.